This TCR beta chain was identified during a study of CD8 T cells in ankylosing spondylitis. Findings of the study overall: The study looked at matched synovial fluid samples from ankylosing spondylitis patients. Disease-linked clones were reported to be significantly enriched there.

Scientists made TCR beta libraries using quantitative 5'-RACE with molecular barcodes. Each CDR3 protein is one row after TCRdb ran MiXCR on the 5' RACE reads. The repertoire holds 230,000 or so distinct CDR3 sequences, with 24% as singletons. This clonotype was counted at least ten times. No antigen is known for it. The sequenced sample consisted of blood, either unsorted or a sorted T cell fraction (not recorded which). This TCR came from a male donor with ankylosing spondylitis or in good health (not recorded which).

The CDR3 DNA sequence: TGTGCCAGCAGCTTAACGGTGAGGGATACGCAGTATTTT. Protein sequence: CASSLTVRDTQYF. This chain uses TRBV7-3 with TRBJ2-3; D remains ambiguous. Germline V gene lookup returns CDR1 SGHTA and CDR2 FQGTGA. The V and J ends lost 0 bases and 6 bases respectively, with 7 bases between them. The CDR3 consists of 13 residues.